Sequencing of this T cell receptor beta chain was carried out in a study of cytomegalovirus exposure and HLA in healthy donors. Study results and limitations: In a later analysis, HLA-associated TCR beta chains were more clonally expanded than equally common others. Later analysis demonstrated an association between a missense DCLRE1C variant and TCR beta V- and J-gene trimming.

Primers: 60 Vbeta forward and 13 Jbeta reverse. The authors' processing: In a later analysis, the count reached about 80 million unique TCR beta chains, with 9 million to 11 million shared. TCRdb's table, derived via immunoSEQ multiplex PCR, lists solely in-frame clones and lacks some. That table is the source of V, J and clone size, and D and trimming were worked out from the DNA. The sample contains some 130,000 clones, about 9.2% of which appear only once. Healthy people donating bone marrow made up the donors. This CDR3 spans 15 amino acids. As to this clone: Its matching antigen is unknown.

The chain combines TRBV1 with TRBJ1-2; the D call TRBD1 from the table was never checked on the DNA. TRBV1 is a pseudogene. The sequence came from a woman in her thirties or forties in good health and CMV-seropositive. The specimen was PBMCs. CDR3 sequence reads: CTSSQDGGENYGYTF. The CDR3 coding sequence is TGCACCAGCAGCCAAGATGGGGGCGAAAACTATGGCTACACCTTC.